This entry concerns a single TCR beta chain. The antigen remains unidentified. Libraries were prepared by immunoSEQ multiplex PCR; TCRdb keeps only in-frame clonotypes and omits some of them. This table has 70,000 to 100,000 clones, 84% appearing once. CDR1 SGHDT and CDR2 YYEEEE come from the germline V gene. Trimming took off 5 bases at V and 2 bases at J, with 20 bases between the two ends. The CDR3 sequence is 16 residues long. Time point noted: pretreatment peripheral blood. This entry is derived from a study of PD-L1 blockade in urothelial cancer. Study-wide context: Of approximately 29 patients, around 25 were males with bladder-origin urothelial cancer. Analyses were performed on blood at 3 weeks after treatment start (the second dose) and at 6 weeks.

Study-level results: Below-median pretreatment blood TCR clonality was associated with improved progression-free and overall survival.

The material was PBMCs, obtained around atezolizumab (anti-PD-L1) treatment. This TCR came from a man aged 60 to 69 with urothelial cancer. V usage is TRBV5-6 and J usage is TRBJ2-7, with D perhaps matching TRBD2 (6 bases). This CDR3 reads CASRLGPEGFTYEQYF. CDR3 bases: TGTGCCAGCAGACTTGGACCGGAGGGTTTCACCTACGAGCAGTACTTC.